The rows below give T cell receptor beta chains drawn from one sample of a study of STAT5B mutations in CD4+ large granular lymphocyte leukemia. The protocol was immunoSEQ multiplex PCR, while the TCRdb copy is restricted to in-frame clones and leaves out a portion. The repertoire holds about 34,000 clones, with more than 65% as singletons. The sequenced material came from CD4+ T cells from blood buffy coats. These receptors all stem from a human donor in good health. The CDR3 runs from the conserved cysteine through the conserved F or W. Each record gives: D gene, V gene, J gene, clone size, CDR3 length, CDR3 DNA, CDR3 protein. A D gene is named only where the DNA matches it firmly. For some rows the clone size is stated as once, few or many, or as a class when expanded; others skip it.

>TRBD2|TRBV9|TRBJ2-3|-|15
TGTGCCAGCAGCCCGAGGGGACTAGCAACAGATACGCAGTATTTT
CASSPRGLATDTQYF
>-|TRBV15|TRBJ1-1|-|14
TGTGCCACCAGCAGAGCGCGGCAGGGCACTGAAGCTTTCTTT
CATSRARQGTEAFF
>-|TRBV18|TRBJ2-6|once|16
TGTGCCAGCTCACCTTTCCAGGGTTCTGGGGCCAACGTCCTGACTTTC
CASSPFQGSGANVLTF
>TRBD1|TRBV29-1|TRBJ2-3|-|16
TGCAGCGTTGAAGGGTTCGGGACAGGGGGATTAGATACGCAGTATTTT
CSVEGFGTGGLDTQYF
>TRBD2|TRBV7-2|TRBJ2-1|-|15
TGTGCCAGCAGCTTTCTAGCGGGGGCCTACAATGAGCAGTTCTTC
CASSFLAGAYNEQFF
>-|TRBV7-2|TRBJ1-2|-|15
TGTGCCAGCAGCTTAGAGGTCGCGGTAGTATATGGCTACACCTTC
CASSLEVAVVYGYTF
>-|TRBV15|TRBJ2-7|-|15
TGTGCCACCAGCAGGGACGGGGCTGGGGGCGACGAGCAGTACTTC
CATSRDGAGGDEQYF
>-|TRBV7-2|TRBJ1-5|-|13
TGTGCCAGCAGCGCGCCAGGGAGTCAGCCCCAGCATTTT
CASSAPGSQPQHF
>-|TRBV14|TRBJ1-1|-|13
TGTGCCAGCAGCCAGGAGATGAACACTGAAGCTTTCTTT
CASSQEMNTEAFF
>-|TRBV6-1|TRBJ2-2|-|13
TGTGCCAGCAGTGCCCTCCGGGCCGGGGAGCTGTTTTTT
CASSALRAGELFF
>-|TRBV6-1|TRBJ1-1|-|13
TGTGCCAGCAGTGGGAACAGCGACACTGAAGCTTTCTTT
CASSGNSDTEAFF
>-|TRBV27|TRBJ2-7|-|12
TGTGCCAGCAGTTCGCCCTCCTACGAGCAGTACTTC
CASSSPSYEQYF
>TRBD2|TRBV30|TRBJ2-7|-|13
TGTGCCTGGAGGACTAGCGGGAGATACGAGCAGTACTTC
CAWRTSGRYEQYF
>-|TRBV5-1|TRBJ1-3|-|15
TGCGCCAGCAGCCCTCTACAGGGACCTGGAAACACCATATATTTT
CASSPLQGPGNTIYF
>-|TRBV15|TRBJ1-1|-|16
TGTGCCACCAGCGCCCTCCTCCAGGGTGGGGGCACTGAAGCTTTCTTT
CATSALLQGGGTEAFF
>-|TRBV10-1|TRBJ2-1|once|15
TGCGCCAGCAGCCCGAGTGGGGGAACTACCAATGAGCAGTTCTTC
CASSPSGGTTNEQFF
>TRBD2|TRBV6-1|TRBJ2-1|-|16
TGTGCCAGCAGTGGCCGGGGACTAGCGGGCGGCAATGAGCAGTTCTTC
CASSGRGLAGGNEQFF
>-|TRBV19|TRBJ1-2|-|16
TGTGCCAGTAGTATAGACGGGGCAGCTCGAACTGGTGGCTACACCTTC
CASSIDGAARTGGYTF
>TRBD1|TRBV27|TRBJ2-5|once|15
TGTGCCAGCAGTACAGGGGTGGGATACCAAGAGACCCAGTACTTC
CASSTGVGYQETQYF
>-|TRBV19|TRBJ1-1|-|14
TGTGCCAGTAGTATAGAAGGAAGGGGAACTGAAGCTTTCTTT
CASSIEGRGTEAFF
>TRBD2|TRBV9|TRBJ2-7|-|17
TGTGCCAGCAGCGAGCCCTCTGGGGATAGCGGGGACTACGAGCAGTACTTC
CASSEPSGDSGDYEQYF
>-|TRBV9|TRBJ2-7|-|14
TGTGCCAGCAGCGTAGGGTCAGCCTCCTACGAGCAGTACTTC
CASSVGSASYEQYF
>-|TRBV9|TRBJ2-1|-|12
TGTGCCAGCAGCGTATCCAACAATGAGCAGTTCTTC
CASSVSNNEQFF
>-|TRBV29-1|TRBJ1-1|-|12
TGCAGCGTCAAGACAGGGAACACTGAAGCTTTCTTT
CSVKTGNTEAFF
>-|TRBV18|TRBJ1-5|once|16
TGTGCCAGCTCCCCCGCAGGGGCATCTGGCAATCAGCCCCAGCATTTT
CASSPAGASGNQPQHF
>-|TRBV13|TRBJ1-1|-|13
TGTGCCAGCAGCTTCCAGAGGGGAACTGAAGCTTTCTTT
CASSFQRGTEAFF
>TRBD1|TRBV19|TRBJ1-5|-|15
TGTGCCAGTAGTATCACAGGGGGTCCCAATCAGCCCCAGCATTTT
CASSITGGPNQPQHF
>-|TRBV25-1|TRBJ1-2|-|12
TGTGCCAGCAGTGGGGACCCATATGGCTACACCTTC
CASSGDPYGYTF
>-|TRBV30|TRBJ2-7|-|12
TGTGCCTGGAGGGGCACCTCCTACGAGCAGTACTTC
CAWRGTSYEQYF
>-|TRBV25-1|TRBJ2-7|-|17
TGTGCCAGCAGTGAAATTTTGCGAGTGTGCCGCGTCTACGAGCAGTACTTC
CASSEILRVCRVYEQYF
>-|TRBV18|TRBJ2-7|-|15
TGTGCCAGCTCACCTCTGACAGGTTCAAGGAACGAGCAGTACTTC
CASSPLTGSRNEQYF
>TRBD1|TRBV5-6|TRBJ1-1|-|16
TGTGCCAGCAACCCAAGGGGGGCCAGGGGGGGCACTGAAGCTTTCTTT
CASNPRGARGGTEAFF
>TRBD2|TRBV19|TRBJ2-1|-|15
TGTGCCAGTAGTTATAGCGGGGGCTCCTACAATGAGCAGTTCTTC
CASSYSGGSYNEQFF
>-|TRBV30|TRBJ2-7|-|13
TGTGCCTGGAGTGACGGCATCAACTACGAGCAGTACTTC
CAWSDGINYEQYF
>-|TRBV9|TRBJ2-5|-|15
TGTGCCAGCAGCCCGTGGGGGGGACAGCAAGAGACCCAGTACTTC
CASSPWGGQQETQYF
>TRBD2|TRBV6-1|TRBJ2-1|-|13
TGTGCCACAACTAGCGGGAGGGCCGGTGAGCAGTTCTTC
CATTSGRAGEQFF
>TRBD2|TRBV14|TRBJ2-7|-|14
TGTGCCAGCAGCCCGACTAGCGGGAGGGCCCCGCAGTACTTC
CASSPTSGRAPQYF
>-|TRBV5-1|TRBJ2-1|once|14
TGCGCCAGCAGCCCCCGGGACAACTACAATGAGCAGTTCTTC
CASSPRDNYNEQFF
>TRBD1|TRBV30|TRBJ1-6|-|14
TGTGCCTGGGTGGGACAGTCTAATAATTCACCCCTCCACTTT
CAWVGQSNNSPLHF
>-|TRBV6-1|TRBJ1-5|-|15
TGTGCCAGCAGCGGGATGGGCCGGAATAGTCAGCCCCAGCATTTT
CASSGMGRNSQPQHF
>-|TRBV30|TRBJ2-6|once|18
TGTGCCTGCCTCAGGCTGGGGGCAGGGAAGTCTGGGGCCAACGTCCTGACTTTC
CACLRLGAGKSGANVLTF
>TRBD1|TRBV6-1|TRBJ1-4|once|17
TGTGCCAGCAGTGATCCCAGGGGGCCTGGCCGGGGTGAAAAACTGTTTTTT
CASSDPRGPGRGEKLFF
>-|TRBV6-6|TRBJ1-2|-|13
TGTGCCAGCAGTTACGAGGCCTGGAATGGCTACACCTTC
CASSYEAWNGYTF
>-|TRBV2|TRBJ2-3|-|13
TGTGCCAGCAGCCCCAGGGTTTCAGATACGCAGTATTTT
CASSPRVSDTQYF